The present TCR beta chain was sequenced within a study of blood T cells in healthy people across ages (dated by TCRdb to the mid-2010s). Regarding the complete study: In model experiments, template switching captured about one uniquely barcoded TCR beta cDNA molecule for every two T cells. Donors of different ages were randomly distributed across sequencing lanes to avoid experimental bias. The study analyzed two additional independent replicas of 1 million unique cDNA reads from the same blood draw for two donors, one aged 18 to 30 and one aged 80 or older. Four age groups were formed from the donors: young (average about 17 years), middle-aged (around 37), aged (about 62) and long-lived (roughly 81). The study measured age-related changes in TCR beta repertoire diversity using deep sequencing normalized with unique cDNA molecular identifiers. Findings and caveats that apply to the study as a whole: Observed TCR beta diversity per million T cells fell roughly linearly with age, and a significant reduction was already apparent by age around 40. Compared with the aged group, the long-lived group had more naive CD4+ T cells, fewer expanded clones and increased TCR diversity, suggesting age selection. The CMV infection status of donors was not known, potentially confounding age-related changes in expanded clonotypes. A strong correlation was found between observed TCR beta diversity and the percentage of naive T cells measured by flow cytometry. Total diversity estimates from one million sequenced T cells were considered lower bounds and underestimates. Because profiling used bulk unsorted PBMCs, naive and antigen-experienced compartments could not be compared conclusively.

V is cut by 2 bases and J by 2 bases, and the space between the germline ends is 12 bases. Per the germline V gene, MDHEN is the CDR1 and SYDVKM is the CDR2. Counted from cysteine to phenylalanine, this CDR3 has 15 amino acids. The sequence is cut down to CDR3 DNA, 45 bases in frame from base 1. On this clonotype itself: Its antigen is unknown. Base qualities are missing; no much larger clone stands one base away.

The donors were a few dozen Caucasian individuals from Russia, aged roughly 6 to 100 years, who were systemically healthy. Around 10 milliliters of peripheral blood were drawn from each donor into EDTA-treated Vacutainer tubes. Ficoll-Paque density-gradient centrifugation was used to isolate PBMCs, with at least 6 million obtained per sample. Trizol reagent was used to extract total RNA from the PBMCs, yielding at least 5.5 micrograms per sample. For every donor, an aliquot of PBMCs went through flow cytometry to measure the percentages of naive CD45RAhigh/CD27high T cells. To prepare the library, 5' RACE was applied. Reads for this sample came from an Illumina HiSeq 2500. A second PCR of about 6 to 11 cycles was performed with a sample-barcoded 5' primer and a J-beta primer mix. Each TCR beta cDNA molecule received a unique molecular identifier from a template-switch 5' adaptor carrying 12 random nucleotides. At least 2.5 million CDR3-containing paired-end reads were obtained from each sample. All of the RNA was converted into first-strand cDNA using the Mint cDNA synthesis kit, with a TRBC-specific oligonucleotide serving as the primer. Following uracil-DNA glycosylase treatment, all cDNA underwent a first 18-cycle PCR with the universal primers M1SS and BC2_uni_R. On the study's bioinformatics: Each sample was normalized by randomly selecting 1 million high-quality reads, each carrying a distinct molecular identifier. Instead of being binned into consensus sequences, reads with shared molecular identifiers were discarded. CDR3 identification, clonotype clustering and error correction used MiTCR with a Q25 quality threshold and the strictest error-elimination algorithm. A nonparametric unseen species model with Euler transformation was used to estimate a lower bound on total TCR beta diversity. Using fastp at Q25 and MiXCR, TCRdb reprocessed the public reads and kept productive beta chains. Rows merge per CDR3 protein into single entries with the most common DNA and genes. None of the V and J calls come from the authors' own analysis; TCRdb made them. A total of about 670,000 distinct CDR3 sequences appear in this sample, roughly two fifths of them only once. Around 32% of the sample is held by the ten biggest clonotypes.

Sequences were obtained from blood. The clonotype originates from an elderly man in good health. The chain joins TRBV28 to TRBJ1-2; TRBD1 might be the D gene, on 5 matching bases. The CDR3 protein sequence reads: CASSLTGRANYGYTF. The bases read TGTGCCAGCAGTTTAACGGGCAGGGCGAACTATGGCTACACCTTC.